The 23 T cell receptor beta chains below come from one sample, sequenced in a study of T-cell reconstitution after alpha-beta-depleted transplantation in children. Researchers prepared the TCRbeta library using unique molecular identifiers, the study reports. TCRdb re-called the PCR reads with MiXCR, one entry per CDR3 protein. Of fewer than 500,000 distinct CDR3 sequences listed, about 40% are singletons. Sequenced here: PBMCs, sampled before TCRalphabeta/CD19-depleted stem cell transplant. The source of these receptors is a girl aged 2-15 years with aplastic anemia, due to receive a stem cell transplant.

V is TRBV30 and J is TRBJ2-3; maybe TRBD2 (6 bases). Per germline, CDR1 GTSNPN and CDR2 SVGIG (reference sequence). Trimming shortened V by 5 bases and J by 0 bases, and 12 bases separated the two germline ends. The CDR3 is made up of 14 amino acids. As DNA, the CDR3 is TGTGCCTGGGGGACGGGACTTAGCACAGATACGCAGTATTTT. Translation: CAWGTGLSTDTQYF.

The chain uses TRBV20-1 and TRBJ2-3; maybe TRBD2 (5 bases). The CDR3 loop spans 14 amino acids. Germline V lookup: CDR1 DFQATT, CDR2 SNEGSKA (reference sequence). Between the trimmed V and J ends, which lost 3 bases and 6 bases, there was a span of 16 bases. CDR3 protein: CSASLSSGSDTQYF. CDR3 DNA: TGCAGTGCTAGCCTCAGTTCGGGGAGCGATACGCAGTATTTT.

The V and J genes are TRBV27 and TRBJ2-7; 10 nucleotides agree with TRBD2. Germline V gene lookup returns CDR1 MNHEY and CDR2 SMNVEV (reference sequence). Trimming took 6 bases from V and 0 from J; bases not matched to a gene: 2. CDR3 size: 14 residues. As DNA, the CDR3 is TGTGCCAGCAGGGGACTAGCGAACTCCTACGAGCAGTACTTC. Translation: CASRGLANSYEQYF.

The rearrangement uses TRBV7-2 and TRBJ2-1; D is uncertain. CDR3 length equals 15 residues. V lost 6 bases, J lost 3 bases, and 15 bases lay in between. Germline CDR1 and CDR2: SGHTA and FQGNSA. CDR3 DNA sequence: TGTGCCAGCAGTGACGATCCCGCCTTCTACAATGAGCAGTTCTTC. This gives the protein CASSDDPAFYNEQFF.

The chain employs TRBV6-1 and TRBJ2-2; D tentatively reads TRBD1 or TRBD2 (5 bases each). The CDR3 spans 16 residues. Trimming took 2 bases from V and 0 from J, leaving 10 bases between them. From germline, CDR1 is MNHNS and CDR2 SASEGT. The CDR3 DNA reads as TGTGCCAGCAGTGAACTGGGGGTAGCGAACACCGGGGAGCTGTTTTTT. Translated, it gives CASSELGVANTGELFF.

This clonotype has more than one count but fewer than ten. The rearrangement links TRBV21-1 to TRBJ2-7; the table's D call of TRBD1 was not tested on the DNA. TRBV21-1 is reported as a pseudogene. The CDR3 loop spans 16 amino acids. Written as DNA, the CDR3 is TGTGCCAGCAGCAAAGCCTTCCCGGACCCTACCTACGAGCAGTACTTC. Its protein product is CASSKAFPDPTYEQYF.

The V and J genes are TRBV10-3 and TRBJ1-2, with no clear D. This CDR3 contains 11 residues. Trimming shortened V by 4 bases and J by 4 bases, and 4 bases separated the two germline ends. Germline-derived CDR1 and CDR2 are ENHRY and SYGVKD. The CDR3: CAISGTYGYTF. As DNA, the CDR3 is TGTGCCATCAGTGGGACCTATGGCTACACCTTC.

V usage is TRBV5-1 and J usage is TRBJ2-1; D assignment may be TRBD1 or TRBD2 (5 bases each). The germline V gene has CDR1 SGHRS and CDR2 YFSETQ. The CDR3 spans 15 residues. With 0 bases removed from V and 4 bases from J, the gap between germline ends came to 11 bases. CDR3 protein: CASSLGGTNYNEQFF. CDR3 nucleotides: TGCGCCAGCAGCTTGGGGGGGACCAATTACAATGAGCAGTTCTTC.

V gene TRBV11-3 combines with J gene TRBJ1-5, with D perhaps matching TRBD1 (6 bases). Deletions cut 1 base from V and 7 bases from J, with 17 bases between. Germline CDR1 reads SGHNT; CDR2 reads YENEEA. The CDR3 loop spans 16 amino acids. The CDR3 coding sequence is TGTGCCAGCAGCTTAGTTTGGGGGGCCTCGGAGCAGCCCCAGCATTTT. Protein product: CASSLVWGASEQPQHF.

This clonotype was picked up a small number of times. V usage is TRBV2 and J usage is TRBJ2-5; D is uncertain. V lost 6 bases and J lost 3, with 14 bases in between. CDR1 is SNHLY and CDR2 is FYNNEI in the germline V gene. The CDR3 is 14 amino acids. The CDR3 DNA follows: TGTGCCAGCAGAACCCGGGCCAAAAAAGAGACCCAGTACTTC. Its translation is CASRTRAKKETQYF.

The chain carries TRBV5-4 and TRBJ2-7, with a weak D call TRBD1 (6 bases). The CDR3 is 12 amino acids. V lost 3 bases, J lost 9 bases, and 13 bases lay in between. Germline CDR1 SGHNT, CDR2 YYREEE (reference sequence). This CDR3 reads CASSWGKGVQYF. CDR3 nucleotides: TGTGCCAGCAGCTGGGGTAAGGGGGTGCAGTACTTC. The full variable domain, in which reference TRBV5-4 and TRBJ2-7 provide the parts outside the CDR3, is ETGVTQSPTHLIKTRGQQVTLRCSSQSGHNTVSWYQQALGQGPQFIFQYYREEENGRGNFPPRFSGLQFPNYSSELNVNALELDDSALYLCASSWGKGVQYFGPGTRLTVT.

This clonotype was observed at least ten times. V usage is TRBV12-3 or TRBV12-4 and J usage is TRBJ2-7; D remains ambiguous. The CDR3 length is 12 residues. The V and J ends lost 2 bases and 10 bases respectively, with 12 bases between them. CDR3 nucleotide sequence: TGTGCCAGCAGTTTACGCAGCCAGATACAGTACTTC. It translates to CASSLRSQIQYF.

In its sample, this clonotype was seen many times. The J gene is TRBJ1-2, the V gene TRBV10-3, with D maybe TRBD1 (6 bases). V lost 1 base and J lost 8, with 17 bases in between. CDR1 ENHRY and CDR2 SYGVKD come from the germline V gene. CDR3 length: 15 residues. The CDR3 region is CAISEWAGDPSGYTF. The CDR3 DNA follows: TGTGCCATCAGTGAGTGGGCAGGGGATCCCTCCGGCTACACCTTC.

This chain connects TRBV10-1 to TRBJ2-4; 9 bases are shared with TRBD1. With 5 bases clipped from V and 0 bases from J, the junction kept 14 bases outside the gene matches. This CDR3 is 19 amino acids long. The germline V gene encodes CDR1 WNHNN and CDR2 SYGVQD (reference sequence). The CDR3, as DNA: TGCGCCAGCAGTACCGGGACAGGGAGTCATCTACTAGCCAAAAACATTCAGTACTTC. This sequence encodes CASSTGTGSHLLAKNIQYF.

The CDR3 loop is CAWSPGQGNTEAFF. As DNA, the CDR3 is TGTGCCTGGAGTCCGGGACAGGGAAACACTGAAGCTTTCTTT. The J gene is TRBJ1-1, the V gene TRBV30, with 9 nucleotides matching TRBD1. The V gene end was trimmed by 2 bases and the J gene end by 2 bases; junction bases not matched to a gene: 3. CDR3 length: 14 residues. CDR1 is GTSNPN, CDR2 SVGIG, per germline (reference sequence).

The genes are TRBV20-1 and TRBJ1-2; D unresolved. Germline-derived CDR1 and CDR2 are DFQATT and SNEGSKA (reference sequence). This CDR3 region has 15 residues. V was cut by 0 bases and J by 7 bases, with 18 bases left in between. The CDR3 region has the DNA TGCAGTGCTAGAGATAGTAGAAGGCAGGAGGGTGGCTACACCTTC. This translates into CSARDSRRQEGGYTF.

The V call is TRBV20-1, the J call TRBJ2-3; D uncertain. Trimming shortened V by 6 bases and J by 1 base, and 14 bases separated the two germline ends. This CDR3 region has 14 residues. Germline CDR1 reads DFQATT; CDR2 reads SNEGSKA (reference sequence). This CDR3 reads CSALKGQGTDTQYF. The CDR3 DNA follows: TGCAGTGCCCTGAAGGGTCAGGGCACAGATACGCAGTATTTT.

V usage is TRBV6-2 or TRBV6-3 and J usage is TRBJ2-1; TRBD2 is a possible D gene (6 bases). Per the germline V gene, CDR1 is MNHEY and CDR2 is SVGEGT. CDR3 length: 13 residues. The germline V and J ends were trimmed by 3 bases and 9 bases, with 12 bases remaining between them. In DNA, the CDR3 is TGTGCCAGCAGTTATCATCGGGGGACTGAGCAGTTCTTC. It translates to CASSYHRGTEQFF.

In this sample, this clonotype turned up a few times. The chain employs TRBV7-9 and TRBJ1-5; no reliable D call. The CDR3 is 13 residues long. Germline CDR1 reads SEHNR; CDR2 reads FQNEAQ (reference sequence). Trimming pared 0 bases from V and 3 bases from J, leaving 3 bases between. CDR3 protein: CASSLADNQPQHF. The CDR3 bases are TGTGCCAGCAGCTTAGCAGACAATCAGCCCCAGCATTTT. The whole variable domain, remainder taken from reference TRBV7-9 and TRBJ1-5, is DTGVSQNPRHKITKRGQNVTFRCDPISEHNRLYWYRQTLGQGPEFLTYFQNEAQLEKSRLLSDRFSAERPKGSFSTLEIQRTEQGDSAMYLCASSLADNQPQHFGDGTRLSIL.

The CDR3 sequence: CSAWDAPRQYF. As DNA, the CDR3 is TGCAGTGCTTGGGACGCCCCGCGGCAGTACTTC. The chain combines TRBV20-1 with TRBJ2-7, with D perhaps matching TRBD1 or TRBD2 (5 bases each). The V and J ends lost 5 bases and 9 bases respectively, with 14 bases between them. This CDR3 has 11 residues. The V gene's germline CDR1 is DFQATT and CDR2 SNEGSKA (reference sequence).

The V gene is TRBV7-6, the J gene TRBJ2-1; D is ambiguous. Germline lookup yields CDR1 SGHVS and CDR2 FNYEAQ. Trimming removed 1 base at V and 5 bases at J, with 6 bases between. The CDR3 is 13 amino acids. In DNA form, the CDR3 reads TGTGCCAGCAGCTTAGTTCCTAACAATGAGCAGTTCTTC. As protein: CASSLVPNNEQFF.

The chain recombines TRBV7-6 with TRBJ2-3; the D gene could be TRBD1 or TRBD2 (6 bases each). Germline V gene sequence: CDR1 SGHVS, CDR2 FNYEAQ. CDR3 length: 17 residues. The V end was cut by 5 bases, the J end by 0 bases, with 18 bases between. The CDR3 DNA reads TGTGCCAGCAGCCCCCTTATGGGGGGCCCTAGCACAGATACGCAGTATTTT. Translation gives CASSPLMGGPSTDTQYF.

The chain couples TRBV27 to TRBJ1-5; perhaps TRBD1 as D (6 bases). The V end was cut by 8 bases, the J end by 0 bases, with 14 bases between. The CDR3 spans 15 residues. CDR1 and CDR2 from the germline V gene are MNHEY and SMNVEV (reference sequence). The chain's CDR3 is CASGQQGSSNQPQHF. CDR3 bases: TGTGCCAGCGGACAACAGGGTAGTAGCAATCAGCCCCAGCATTTT.